The 17 T cell receptor beta chains below all came from one sample that was sequenced in a study of blood T cell repertoires in COVID-19. Clones were sequenced by immunoSEQ multiplex PCR, and TCRdb holds only the in-frame ones, with some missing. Among some 200,000 clones listed, about nine tenths were seen once. The material sequenced was PBMCs or T cells enriched from blood (not recorded which). These receptors all come from a woman in her thirties or forties with acute COVID-19.

The chain is built from TRBV28 and TRBJ1-6; D gene uncertain. Germline-derived CDR1 and CDR2 are MDHEN and SYDVKM. V was clipped by 3 bases and J by 5 bases, with 20 bases between them. CDR3 length: 18 residues. The CDR3: CASSFSYSGSYDNSPLHF. CDR3 DNA sequence: TGTGCCAGCAGTTTCTCCTACTCGGGGAGCTACGATAATTCACCCCTCCACTTT.

V and J are TRBV7-8 and TRBJ1-2; the D is unclear. The CDR3 has 16 residues. Germline lookup yields CDR1 SGHVS and CDR2 FQNEAQ. V was pared by 0 bases and J by 3 bases, with 14 bases between. The CDR3 DNA follows: TGTGCCAGCAGCTTAGCCCCTCGGACTAATGACTATGGCTACACCTTC. It yields the protein CASSLAPRTNDYGYTF.

The rearrangement joins TRBV3-1 (or the pseudogene TRBV3-2) to TRBJ2-3; 9 bases map to TRBD2. Trimming took 0 bases from V and 4 from J; bases not matched to a gene: 8. The CDR3 has 17 residues. Germline V CDR1 and CDR2: LGHDT, YNNKEL (reference sequence). CDR3 sequence: CASSQDLGGGGADTQYF. Here the CDR3 DNA reads TGTGCCAGCAGCCAAGATCTCGGCGGGGGGGGCGCAGATACGCAGTATTTT.

The genes are TRBV5-1 and TRBJ2-7; tentatively, D is TRBD1 (6 bases). CDR1 and CDR2 (germline): SGHRS, YFSETQ. This CDR3 is 15 amino acids long. V dropped 3 bases and J dropped 1 base, with 14 bases sitting between them. For the CDR3, the DNA is TGCGCCAGCAGCTCGACTCAACAGGGTTCCTACGAGCAGTACTTC. This translates into CASSSTQQGSYEQYF.

The chain couples TRBV6-5 to TRBJ2-7; 8 positions match TRBD2. The V and J ends lost 8 bases and 1 base, in that order; junction bases with no gene match: 10. The CDR3 totals 15 residues. From germline, CDR1 is MNHEY and CDR2 SVGAGI. The CDR3 region is CASYIMRGGSYEQYF. The CDR3 DNA is TGTGCCAGCTATATCATGCGCGGGGGGTCCTACGAGCAGTACTTC.

The CDR3 protein is CASSHNRATPQHF. The CDR3 nucleotides read TGTGCCAGCAGCCATAACAGGGCGACGCCCCAGCATTTT. The chain joins TRBV7-9 to TRBJ1-5, with D maybe TRBD1 (6 bases). V shed 5 bases and J shed 9 bases, with 14 bases lying between them. Germline CDR1 SEHNR, CDR2 FQNEAQ (reference sequence). The CDR3 has 13 residues.

The chain uses TRBV5-1 and TRBJ2-5, with D tentatively TRBD1 (7 bases). V shed 0 bases and J shed 0 bases, with 15 bases lying between them. Germline lookup yields CDR1 SGHRS and CDR2 YFSETQ. This CDR3 is built from 17 residues. CDR3 in amino acids: CASSLAGGTLNQETQYF. CDR3 nucleotides: TGCGCCAGCAGCTTGGCAGGGGGGACACTAAACCAAGAGACCCAGTACTTC.

The J gene is TRBJ1-1, the V gene TRBV7-2; D remains unclear. The CDR3 runs 14 residues. Per germline, CDR1 SGHTA and CDR2 FQGNSA. V was clipped by 2 bases and J by 1 base, with 8 bases between them. The CDR3 sequence is CASSLQAGNTEAFF. In nucleotides, the CDR3 is TGTGCCAGCAGCTTACAAGCGGGGAACACTGAAGCTTTCTTT.

The V and J genes are TRBV6-1 and TRBJ1-6; D might be TRBD1 (5 bases). CDR1 is MNHNS, CDR2 SASEGT, per germline. The V gene lost 4 bases and the J gene lost 5 bases, with 15 bases spanning the gap. CDR3 length equals 16 residues. The CDR3 here is CASSVRVIGDNSPLHF. CDR3 nucleotides: TGTGCCAGCAGTGTCAGGGTCATTGGGGATAATTCACCCCTCCACTTT.

The chain links TRBV6-5 to TRBJ1-1; no reliable D call. CDR3 length: 15 residues. The germline V gene encodes CDR1 MNHEY and CDR2 SVGAGI. V was shortened by 2 bases and J by 1 base, with 11 bases between the two germline ends. For the CDR3, the DNA is TGTGCCAGCAGTTACGTAGGACTGACGAACACTGAAGCTTTCTTT. Its translation: CASSYVGLTNTEAFF.

This clone was seen only once. The chain employs TRBV2 and TRBJ1-1; 9 nucleotides align to TRBD1. This CDR3 is 17 amino acids long. CDR1 is SNHLY, CDR2 FYNNEI, per germline. The J segment lost 0 bases and the V segment lost 5 bases, leaving 10 bases of the junction unmatched. The CDR3 DNA sequence: TGTGCCAGCAGTCGACTCCCGGGACAGGGTATGAACACTGAAGCTTTCTTT. Its protein product is CASSRLPGQGMNTEAFF.

The chain has TRBV5-1 and TRBJ2-7; a possible D gene is TRBD1 (6 bases). This CDR3 region has 15 residues. CDR1 is SGHRS and CDR2 is YFSETQ in the germline V gene. Trimming removed 1 base from V and 5 bases from J, with 16 bases in between. CDR3: CASSLRLAGDDEQYF. The CDR3, as DNA: TGCGCCAGCAGCTTGAGGTTGGCAGGGGACGACGAGCAGTACTTC.

This rearrangement joins TRBV14 to TRBJ2-1, with D tentatively TRBD1 (5 bases). V dropped 0 bases and J dropped 10 bases, with 13 bases sitting between them. The CDR3 totals 14 residues. Germline V CDR1 and CDR2: SGHDN, FVKESK. In DNA form, the CDR3 reads TGTGCCAGCAGCCAAGAACAGGCCCTCCGGGAGCAGTTCTTC. This codes for CASSQEQALREQFF.

This chain connects TRBV9 to TRBJ1-2; no reliable D call. The CDR3 extends over 15 amino acids. The germline CDR1 and CDR2 sequences are SGDLS and YYNGEE. Between the trimmed V and J ends, which lost 0 bases and 0 bases, there was a span of 9 bases. As DNA, the CDR3 is TGTGCCAGCAGCGTAGGCGGAGGAGCTAACTATGGCTACACCTTC. Its protein product is CASSVGGGANYGYTF. Variable domain in full (rest from reference TRBV9 and TRBJ1-2): DSGVTQTPKHLITATGQRVTLRCSPRSGDLSVYWYQQSLDQGLQFLIQYYNGEERAKGNILERFSAQQFPDLHSELNLSSLELGDSALYFCASSVGGGANYGYTFGSGTRLTVV.

V is TRBV15 and J is TRBJ1-2; a possible D gene is TRBD1 (6 bases). The CDR3 contains 17 residues. Germline assignment: CDR1 LNHNV and CDR2 YYDKDF (reference sequence). Deletions cut 1 base from V and 6 bases from J, with 21 bases between. This chain's CDR3 is CATSRGPVRGAVDGYTF. CDR3 DNA sequence: TGTGCCACCAGCAGAGGCCCCGTCCGGGGGGCTGTGGATGGCTACACCTTC.

V and J are TRBV5-1 and TRBJ2-2; maybe TRBD1 (5 bases). Per the germline V gene, CDR1 is SGHRS and CDR2 is YFSETQ. This CDR3 comprises 14 residues. The V and J ends lost 6 bases and 4 bases respectively, with 13 bases between them. The CDR3 loop is CASKVQGSTGELFF. The CDR3 coding sequence is TGCGCCAGCAAGGTCCAGGGAAGCACCGGGGAGCTGTTTTTT.

V is TRBV27 and J is TRBJ1-4; no clear D gene. Trimming took 5 bases from V and 0 from J, leaving 13 bases between them. Germline CDR1 is MNHEY and CDR2 is SMNVEV (reference sequence). There are 16 residues in the CDR3. The DNA for the CDR3 is TGTGCCAGCAGTCCTTATCCAGCGGCAACTAATGAAAAACTGTTTTTT. Its translation: CASSPYPAATNEKLFF.